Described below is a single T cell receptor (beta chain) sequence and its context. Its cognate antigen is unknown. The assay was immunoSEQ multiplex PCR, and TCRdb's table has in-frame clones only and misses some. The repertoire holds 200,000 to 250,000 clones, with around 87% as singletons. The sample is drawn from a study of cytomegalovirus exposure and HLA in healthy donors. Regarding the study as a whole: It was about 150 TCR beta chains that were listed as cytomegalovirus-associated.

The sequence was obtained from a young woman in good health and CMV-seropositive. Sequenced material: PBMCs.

CDR3 region: CASSFGGNYEQYF. The CDR3 DNA reads TGTGCCAGCAGCTTTGGGGGGAACTACGAGCAGTACTTC. The V call is TRBV7-9, the J call TRBJ2-7; D is possibly TRBD2 (6 bases). Trimming shortened V by 3 bases and J by 3 bases, and 9 bases separated the two germline ends. CDR1 and CDR2 (germline): SEHNR, FQNEAQ (reference sequence). This CDR3 is built from 13 residues.